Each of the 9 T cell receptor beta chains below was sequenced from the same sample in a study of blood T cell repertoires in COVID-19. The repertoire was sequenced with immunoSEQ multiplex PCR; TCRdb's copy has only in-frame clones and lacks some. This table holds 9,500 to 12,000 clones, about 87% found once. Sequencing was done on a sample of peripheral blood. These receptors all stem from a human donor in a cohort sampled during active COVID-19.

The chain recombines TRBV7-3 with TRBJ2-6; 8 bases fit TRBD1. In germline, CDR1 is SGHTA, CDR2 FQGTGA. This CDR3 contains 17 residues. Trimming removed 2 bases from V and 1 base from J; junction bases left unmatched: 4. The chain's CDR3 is CASSLDRGGSGANVLTF. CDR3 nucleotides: TGTGCCAGCAGCTTAGACAGGGGTGGTTCTGGGGCCAACGTCCTGACTTTC.

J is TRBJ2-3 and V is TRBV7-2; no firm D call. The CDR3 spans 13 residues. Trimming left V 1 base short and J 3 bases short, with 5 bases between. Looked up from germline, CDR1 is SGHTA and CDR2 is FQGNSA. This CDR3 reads CASSLERTDTQYF. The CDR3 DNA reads TGTGCCAGCAGCTTAGAGAGAACAGATACGCAGTATTTT.

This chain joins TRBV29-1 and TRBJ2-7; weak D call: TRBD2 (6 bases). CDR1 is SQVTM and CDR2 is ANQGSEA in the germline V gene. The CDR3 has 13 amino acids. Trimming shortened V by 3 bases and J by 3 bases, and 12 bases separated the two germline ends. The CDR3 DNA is TGCAGCGTTGAGCAGGGAGCGGGCTACGAGCAGTACTTC. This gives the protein CSVEQGAGYEQYF.

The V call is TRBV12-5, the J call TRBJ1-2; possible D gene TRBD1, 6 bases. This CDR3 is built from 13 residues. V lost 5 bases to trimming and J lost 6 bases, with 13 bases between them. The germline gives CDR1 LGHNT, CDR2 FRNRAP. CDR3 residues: CASGLGGSNGYTF. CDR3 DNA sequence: TGTGCTAGTGGTCTAGGGGGTAGTAATGGCTACACCTTC.

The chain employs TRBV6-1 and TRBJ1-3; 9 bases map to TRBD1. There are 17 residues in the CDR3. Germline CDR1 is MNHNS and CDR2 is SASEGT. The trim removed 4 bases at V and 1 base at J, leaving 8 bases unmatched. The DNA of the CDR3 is TGTGCCAGCAGTGTAACTTACGGGACAGGGTCTGGAAACACCATATATTTT. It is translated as CASSVTYGTGSGNTIYF.

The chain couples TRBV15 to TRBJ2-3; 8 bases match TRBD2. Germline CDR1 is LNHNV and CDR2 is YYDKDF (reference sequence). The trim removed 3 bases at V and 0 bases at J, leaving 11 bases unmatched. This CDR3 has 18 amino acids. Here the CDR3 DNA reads TGTGCCACCAGCAGTCGGGGCGGGGGGACAACTAGCACAGATACGCAGTATTTT. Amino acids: CATSSRGGGTTSTDTQYF.

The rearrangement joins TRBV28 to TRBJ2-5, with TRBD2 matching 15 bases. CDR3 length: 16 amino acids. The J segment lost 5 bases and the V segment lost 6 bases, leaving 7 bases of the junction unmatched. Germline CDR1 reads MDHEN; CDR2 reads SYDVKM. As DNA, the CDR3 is TGTGCCAGCAGCTTGGGACTAGCGGGGGGTAGGGAGACCCAGTACTTC. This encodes CASSLGLAGGRETQYF.

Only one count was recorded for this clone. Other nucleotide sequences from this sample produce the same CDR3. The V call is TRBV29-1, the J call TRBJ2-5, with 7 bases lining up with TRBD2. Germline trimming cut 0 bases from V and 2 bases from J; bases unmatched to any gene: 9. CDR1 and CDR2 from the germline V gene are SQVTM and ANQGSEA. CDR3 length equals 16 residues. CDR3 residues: CSVEDRAGIAQETQYF. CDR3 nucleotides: TGCAGCGTTGAAGATCGAGCGGGGATAGCTCAAGAGACCCAGTACTTC.

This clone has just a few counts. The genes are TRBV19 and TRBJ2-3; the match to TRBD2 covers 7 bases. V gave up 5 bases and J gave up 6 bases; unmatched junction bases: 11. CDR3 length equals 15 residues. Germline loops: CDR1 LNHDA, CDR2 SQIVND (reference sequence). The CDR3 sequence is CASSLTSGEMDTQYF. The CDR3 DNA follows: TGTGCCAGTAGTCTCACCAGCGGGGAGATGGATACGCAGTATTTT.